The next 21 T cell receptor beta chains were all read from a single sample in a study of blood T cell repertoires in COVID-19. Some clones are missing from TCRdb's copy, which holds only in-frame ones; the method was immunoSEQ multiplex PCR. The sample includes about 190,000 clones, approximately 79% of them seen just once. Sequenced material: peripheral blood. Receptors originate from a man younger than 40 with active or convalescent COVID-19.

The chain carries TRBV4-3 and TRBJ1-4, with TRBD1 matching over 8 bases. Germline trimming cut 1 base from V and 5 bases from J; bases unmatched to any gene: 3. The CDR3 covers 15 residues. CDR1 is LGHNA, CDR2 YSLEER, per germline. As DNA, the CDR3 is TGCGCCAGCAGCCAAGGGGGACAGGACAATGAAAAACTGTTTTTT. It translates to CASSQGGQDNEKLFF.

The chain recombines TRBV19 with TRBJ1-1; D may be TRBD1 (5 bases). V gave up 2 bases and J gave up 1 base, with 5 bases separating them. CDR3 length: 13 amino acids. Germline V gene data show CDR1 as LNHDA and CDR2 as SQIVND (reference sequence). CDR3 region: CASSIRGNTEAFF. In DNA, the CDR3 is TGTGCCAGTAGTATAAGGGGGAACACTGAAGCTTTCTTT. Full variable domain (outside the CDR3, taken from reference TRBV19 and TRBJ1-1): DGGITQSPKYLFRKEGQNVTLSCEQNLNHDAMYWYRQDPGQGLRLIYYSQIVNDFQKGDIAEGYSVSREKKESFPLTVTSAQKNPTAFYLCASSIRGNTEAFFGQGTRLTVV.

This chain uses TRBV11-3 with TRBJ2-2; D might be TRBD1 (6 bases). V gave up 3 bases and J gave up 1 base, with 9 bases separating them. This CDR3 spans 15 amino acids. Germline V gives CDR1 SGHNT, CDR2 YENEEA. The CDR3 bases are TGTGCCAGCAGCTTCCAGGGGCTGAACACCGGGGAGCTGTTTTTT. This encodes CASSFQGLNTGELFF.

The genes are TRBV28 and TRBJ2-1; 9 positions agree with TRBD2. Germline V gene sequence: CDR1 MDHEN, CDR2 SYDVKM. This CDR3 comprises 16 residues. J lost 0 bases, V lost 6 bases, and 6 bases had no gene match. CDR3 bases: TGTGCCAGCAGGCCACTAGCGGGCCGCTCCTACAATGAGCAGTTCTTC. This sequence encodes CASRPLAGRSYNEQFF.

V and J are TRBV30 and TRBJ1-6; the match to TRBD1 covers 8 bases. The CDR3 is 14 residues long. CDR1 GTSNPN and CDR2 SVGIG come from the germline V gene (reference sequence). The V gene end was trimmed by 6 bases and the J gene end by 2 bases; junction bases not matched to a gene: 3. CDR3 sequence: CACTRGPYNSPLHF. The DNA of the CDR3 is TGTGCCTGCACCAGGGGGCCCTATAATTCACCCCTCCACTTT.

This chain joins TRBV25-1 and TRBJ1-5; 9 positions match TRBD1. The CDR3 is 16 residues long. Unmatched junction bases numbered 8, after V lost 3 bases and J lost 5 bases. Germline V gene lookup returns CDR1 MGHDK and CDR2 SYGVNS. The CDR3 bases are TGTGCCAGCAGTGAGGAGGGACAGGGAGGACATCAGCCCCAGCATTTT. Residues: CASSEEGQGGHQPQHF.

The V gene is TRBV5-1, the J gene TRBJ2-1; TRBD1 aligns across 10 bases. The V and J ends lost 0 bases and 7 bases, in that order; junction bases with no gene match: 7. The CDR3 sequence is 16 residues long. CDR1 is SGHRS, CDR2 YFSETQ, per germline. The CDR3, as DNA: TGCGCCAGCAGCTTGGCGACAGGGGGCAAGTCTAATGAGCAGTTCTTC. Translating it yields CASSLATGGKSNEQFF. Filled out from reference TRBV5-1 and TRBJ2-1, the complete variable domain reads KAGVTQTPRYLIKTRGQQVTLSCSPISGHRSVSWYQQTPGQGLQFLFEYFSETQRNKGNFPGRFSGRQFSNSRSEMNVSTLELGDSALYLCASSLATGGKSNEQFFGPGTRLTVL.

The chain combines TRBV10-3 with TRBJ2-2, with 12 positions matching TRBD1. V dropped 11 bases and J dropped 7; count of bases not matched to a gene: 5. Germline V gene data show CDR1 as ENHRY and CDR2 as SYGVKD. The CDR3 sequence is 13 residues long. The CDR3 here is CAAGQGAGGELFF. Here the CDR3 DNA reads TGTGCCGCGGGACAGGGGGCCGGCGGGGAGCTGTTTTTT.

The V call is TRBV6-5, the J call TRBJ1-2, with D possibly TRBD1 on 5 matching bases. Trimming took 6 bases from V and 7 from J, leaving 12 bases between them. The CDR3 is 12 amino acids. Germline values: CDR1 MNHEY, CDR2 SVGAGI. CDR3 coding DNA: TGTGCCAGCAGCGGGGGGGAAAGTGGCTACACCTTC. It encodes CASSGGESGYTF.

At least ten counts were recorded for this clone. The chain links TRBV2 to TRBJ1-2; TRBD1 is a possible D gene (6 bases). The V end was cut by 7 bases, the J end by 6 bases, with 18 bases between. Germline loops: CDR1 SNHLY, CDR2 FYNNEI. The CDR3 totals 14 residues. The chain's CDR3 is CASTGAVSIDGYTF. For the CDR3, the DNA is TGTGCCAGCACAGGGGCAGTGTCAATAGATGGCTACACCTTC.

This clone was observed a few times. The chain is built from TRBV5-6 and TRBJ1-2, with 7 bases matching TRBD1. Germline V lookup: CDR1 SGHDT, CDR2 YYEEEE. CDR3 length: 15 residues. The trim removed 4 bases at V and 2 bases at J, leaving 8 bases unmatched. The CDR3 DNA reads as TGTGCCAGCAGCCCGAGGGGACAGATAAACTATGGCTACACCTTC. Its protein is CASSPRGQINYGYTF.

The rearrangement links TRBV4-1 to TRBJ1-1; no definite D call. Germline V gene sequence: CDR1 MGHRA, CDR2 YSYEKL. CDR3 length equals 15 residues. V lost 0 bases to trimming and J lost 1 base, with 9 bases between them. CDR3 protein: CASSQEGRANTEAFF. For the CDR3, the DNA is TGCGCCAGCAGCCAAGAAGGGCGGGCGAACACTGAAGCTTTCTTT.

This chain uses TRBV2 with TRBJ1-5; D may be TRBD1 (5 bases). Germline CDR1 reads SNHLY; CDR2 reads FYNNEI. Trimming pared 3 bases from V and 3 bases from J, leaving 9 bases between. The CDR3 has 14 amino acids. In nucleotides, the CDR3 is TGTGCCAGCAGTGACCCGACAGTCAATCAGCCCCAGCATTTT. Translation gives CASSDPTVNQPQHF.

In its sample, this clone was seen once. The chain has TRBV30 and TRBJ2-7; D possibly corresponds to TRBD1 (5 bases). This CDR3 comprises 12 residues. Trimming stripped 1 base from V and 6 bases from J, with 10 bases between. Germline CDR1 is GTSNPN and CDR2 is SVGIG (reference sequence). The CDR3 coding sequence is TGTGCCTGGAGTGCTATGGGGCGCGAGCAGTACTTC. Protein: CAWSAMGREQYF. The full variable domain, its missing parts supplied by reference TRBV30 and TRBJ2-7, is SQTIHQWPATLVQPVGSPLSLECTVEGTSNPNLYWYRQAAGRGLQLLFYSVGIGQISSEVPQNLSASRPQDRQFILSSKKLLLSDSGFYLCAWSAMGREQYFGPGTRLTVT.

The chain employs TRBV5-4 and TRBJ2-1, with 7 bases matching TRBD2. The V gene end was trimmed by 0 bases and the J gene end by 8 bases; junction bases not matched to a gene: 8. This CDR3 is 15 amino acids long. Germline CDR1 reads SGHNT; CDR2 reads YYREEE (reference sequence). CDR3 in amino acids: CASSLAGKGRDEQFF. The CDR3 nucleotides are TGTGCCAGCAGCTTGGCCGGGAAGGGGAGGGATGAGCAGTTCTTC.

This clone was seen only a few times. The CDR3 region is CASRTGQSNEQFF. The CDR3 nucleotides are TGTGCCAGCAGGACGGGACAGAGTAATGAGCAGTTCTTC. V and J are TRBV2 and TRBJ2-1; 7 bases fit TRBD1. Trimming cost V 6 bases and J 7 bases; bases outside gene matches: 6. CDR3 length: 13 amino acids. Germline V CDR1 and CDR2: SNHLY, FYNNEI.

The V gene is TRBV30, the J gene TRBJ1-6, with 8 nucleotides matching TRBD1. The germline gives CDR1 GTSNPN, CDR2 SVGIG (reference sequence). The J segment lost 9 bases and the V segment lost 2 bases, leaving 6 bases of the junction unmatched. The CDR3 length is 14 residues. CDR3 amino acids: CAWSWQGAASPLHF. The CDR3 DNA reads as TGTGCCTGGAGTTGGCAGGGGGCTGCTTCACCCCTCCACTTT.

This clone showed up just a few times. The rearrangement uses TRBV2 and TRBJ2-1; possibly TRBD2 for D (6 bases). The V end was cut by 5 bases, the J end by 4 bases, with 12 bases between. CDR1 SNHLY and CDR2 FYNNEI come from the germline V gene. The CDR3 sequence is 14 residues long. CDR3 nucleotides: TGTGCCAGCAGTCTCGGGAGATTATACAATGAGCAGTTCTTC. Its translation is CASSLGRLYNEQFF.

In its sample, this clone was seen once. The rearrangement joins TRBV19 to TRBJ1-2; D unclear. From germline, CDR1 is LNHDA and CDR2 SQIVND (reference sequence). The CDR3 has 16 residues. V lost 4 bases and J 5 bases, leaving 20 bases between the germline ends. The CDR3 DNA reads TGTGCCAGTAGTACGGTCCCGGAGACGGTGACTTATGGCTACACCTTC. It specifies CASSTVPETVTYGYTF. Full variable domain (rest looked up from reference TRBV19 and TRBJ1-2): DGGITQSPKYLFRKEGQNVTLSCEQNLNHDAMYWYRQDPGQGLRLIYYSQIVNDFQKGDIAEGYSVSREKKESFPLTVTSAQKNPTAFYLCASSTVPETVTYGYTFGSGTRLTVV.

CDR3 sequence reads: CASSTTGLAGVVSGELFF. The CDR3 nucleotides read TGTGCCAGTAGTACTACCGGACTAGCGGGAGTTGTGTCCGGGGAGCTGTTTTTT. V and J are TRBV19 and TRBJ2-2; 13 nucleotides align to TRBD2. This CDR3 spans 18 amino acids. Germline V CDR1 and CDR2: LNHDA, SQIVND (reference sequence). V lost 4 bases and J lost 6; bases outside the gene matches: 11.

The genes are TRBV19 and TRBJ1-2; 8 bases line up with TRBD1. The CDR3 is 15 amino acids. Germline lookup yields CDR1 LNHDA and CDR2 SQIVND (reference sequence). Germline trimming cut 4 bases from V and 3 bases from J; bases unmatched to any gene: 7. CDR3 sequence: CASSKDRVLYYGYTF. The CDR3 coding sequence is TGTGCCAGTAGTAAGGACAGGGTCCTATACTATGGCTACACCTTC.